Sequencing of this T cell receptor (beta chain) was carried out in a study of response to subunit inactivated influenza vaccine (dated by TCRdb to the late 2010s). Study-wide context: Deep quantitative profiling of the T cell receptor repertoire was used in the study to follow responses to a trivalent subunit inactivated influenza vaccine. Study-wide findings and limitations: It was suggested by the authors that each seasonal influenza vaccination may recruit only a limited number of new T cells.

V is pruned by 6 bases and J by 5 bases, leaving 13 bases of the junction without a gene match. CDR1 and CDR2 were assigned from the germline V gene as SGHRS and YFSETQ. There are 16 amino acids in the CDR3, from cysteine to phenylalanine inclusive. CDR3 DNA is the only sequence kept; it has 48 bases, read in frame from the first base. Libraries were built with RT-PCR. The reads were generated on an Illumina HiSeq 2500. TCRdb trimmed public reads at Q25 via fastp, called clones via MiXCR and kept in-frame beta chains. Under each unique CDR3 protein, matching rows form one entry showing the most common genes and DNA. Here the sample has more than 450,000 distinct CDR3 sequences; about 11% occur a single time. Clones ranked in the top ten supply 10% of the sample. A note on this clonotype: Its specific antigen is unknown. No much larger clone is present one base from it, and per-base qualities are unavailable.

The sequence came from a man aged 50-59 years who received an inactivated influenza vaccine. Donor details come from another sample of the same person, matched by shared clones. The sequence links TRBV5-1 to TRBJ2-1, with 8 middle bases fitting TRBD2. The source material was PBMCs from blood, sampled on the day of vaccination. The CDR3 protein sequence reads: CASTLWVAGSNNEQFF. The bases read TGCGCCAGCACCCTATGGGTAGCGGGGTCCAACAATGAGCAGTTCTTC.